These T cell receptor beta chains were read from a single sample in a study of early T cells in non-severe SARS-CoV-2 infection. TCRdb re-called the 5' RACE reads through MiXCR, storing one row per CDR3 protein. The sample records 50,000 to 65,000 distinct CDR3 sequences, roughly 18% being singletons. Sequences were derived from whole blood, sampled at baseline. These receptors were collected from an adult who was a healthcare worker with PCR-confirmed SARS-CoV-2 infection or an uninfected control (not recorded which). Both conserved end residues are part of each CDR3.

CSAPPEGANYGYTF	TRBV20-1	TRBJ1-2
CASSDIGNTIYF	TRBV2	TRBJ1-3
CASSFAVVAEQFF	TRBV5-5	TRBJ2-1
CASSGGTTPSYNEQFF	TRBV5-1	TRBJ2-1
CASSEAGGQNSPLHF	TRBV2	TRBJ1-6
CASSPRQGQNTEAFF	TRBV3-1	TRBJ1-1
CSARPGRTGQVHNQPQHF	TRBV20-1	TRBJ1-5
CASSETGGAYGYTF	TRBV2	TRBJ1-2
CSVEQSGEQFF	TRBV29-1	TRBJ2-1
CASSSGVNLMGELFF	TRBV7-9	TRBJ2-2
CASSTTGNTGELFF	TRBV12-3/TRBV12-4	TRBJ2-2
CASSVDGNSPLHF	TRBV9	TRBJ1-6
CASSAEGRGTYEQYF	TRBV9	TRBJ2-7
CASSPLIGDEQFF	TRBV6-5	TRBJ2-1
CASSPGGPYNEQFF	TRBV10-1	TRBJ2-1
CASTTTGSIRNTEAFF	TRBV12-3/TRBV12-4	TRBJ1-1
CASSAGQGLTDTQYF	TRBV2	TRBJ2-3
CATSDPIAGGLHTQYF	TRBV24-1	TRBJ2-3
CASSRSHTGAYNEQFF	TRBV28	TRBJ2-1
CASSPPSLAGEQFF	TRBV18	TRBJ2-1
CASTPGQGYSYEQYF	TRBV6-6	TRBJ2-7
CASSGGPWDEQYF	TRBV9	TRBJ2-7
CASSGATYEQYF	TRBV10-2	TRBJ2-7
CASSQVERGGGEQFF	TRBV4-3	TRBJ2-1
CSAREAASNYGYTF	TRBV20-1	TRBJ1-2
CASSPPGGGLQETQYF	TRBV7-2	TRBJ2-5
CASSEHSGANVLTF	TRBV19	TRBJ2-6
CAWSARDSDSPLHF	TRBV30	TRBJ1-6
CASSRTQELVDTQYF	TRBV7-2	TRBJ2-3
CASSQPLHRRVSYNEQFF	TRBV3-1	TRBJ2-1
CASSLWGANTGELFF	TRBV12-3/TRBV12-4	TRBJ2-2